The rows below give T cell receptor beta chains drawn from one sample of a study of post-analysis software for immune sequencing data. Each CDR3 protein is one row after TCRdb ran MiXCR on the PCR reads. The table shows roughly 200,000 distinct CDR3 sequences, with around 30% occurring only once. Sample: blood. The receptors shown here come from a girl between 2 and 17 years old with multiple sclerosis. The CDR3 runs from the conserved cysteine through the conserved F or W. A D gene is named only where the DNA matches it firmly. Expanded clones get a size class; other rows say once, few or many, or leave the size out.

D	J	size	V	DNA	CDR3
NA	TRBJ2-3	many	TRBV27	TGTGCCAGCAGTACGCTGGGTCAGACAGATACGCAGTATTTT	CASSTLGQTDTQYF
TRBD1	TRBJ1-1	many	TRBV5-1	TGTGCCAGCAGCTTAGGGACAGGGAACACTGAAGCTTTCTTT	CASSLGTGNTEAFF
NA	TRBJ2-7	many	TRBV6-2/TRBV6-3	TGTGCCAGCAGTTTACGACGGGCTGGGGGGGAGCAGTACTTC	CASSLRRAGGEQYF
NA	TRBJ2-7	NA	TRBV6-1	TGTGCCAGCAGTGAATTGAGGGAACGCGAGCAGTACTTC	CASSELREREQYF
TRBD2	TRBJ2-3	NA	TRBV5-1	TGCGCCAGCAGCCTAGCGACTAGCGGGAGCCCAGATACGCAGTATTTT	CASSLATSGSPDTQYF
NA	TRBJ2-7	NA	TRBV7-2	TGTGCCAGCAGCTCCCCCCAATCCTACGAGCAGTACTTC	CASSSPQSYEQYF
NA	TRBJ1-1	NA	TRBV20-1	TGCAGTGCTAAAGGCGGGGGGTCTCCGACTGAAGCTTTCTTT	CSAKGGGSPTEAFF
TRBD2	TRBJ2-7	many	TRBV4-1	TGCGCCAGCAGCCAACTAGCGGGAGTGGTCTACGAGCAGTACTTC	CASSQLAGVVYEQYF
TRBD2	TRBJ2-1	many	TRBV5-1	TGCGCCAGCAGCCGTACTAGCGCAACCTACAATGAGCAGTTCTTC	CASSRTSATYNEQFF
TRBD2	TRBJ2-7	many	TRBV27	TGTGCCAGCAGTTTAGACCGGACTAGCGGGAGGTACGAGCAGTACTTC	CASSLDRTSGRYEQYF
TRBD1	TRBJ1-2	NA	TRBV7-8	TGTGCCAGCAGCTTCAAGACCGGGACAGCGGTGTATGGCTACACCTTC	CASSFKTGTAVYGYTF
NA	TRBJ1-1	few	TRBV12-3/TRBV12-4	TGTGCCAGCAGTCCGCGTATTTCGATGAACACTGAAGCTTTCTTT	CASSPRISMNTEAFF
TRBD1	TRBJ2-1	NA	TRBV2	TGTGCCAGCAGTGAGGAGGACAGGGCCCTTCTTACTGACAATGAGCAGTTCTTC	CASSEEDRALLTDNEQFF
TRBD2	TRBJ2-7	many	TRBV20-1	TGCAGTGCTAGACGACTAGCGGGTAAAAATTACGAGCAGTACTTC	CSARRLAGKNYEQYF
NA	TRBJ1-1	few	TRBV28	TGTGCCAGCAGTTTGAGGGGGACGTTTAGGGCTTTCTTT	CASSLRGTFRAFF
TRBD1	TRBJ1-2	many	TRBV29-1	TGCAGCGTTCTTCGTCAGGGGGTCTATGGCTACACCTTC	CSVLRQGVYGYTF
TRBD2	TRBJ2-3	NA	TRBV20-1	TGCAGTGCGCCGTCGTTAGCGGGAGTTTCCACAGATACGCAGTATTTT	CSAPSLAGVSTDTQYF
NA	TRBJ2-1	NA	TRBV28	TGTGCCACCTCCAGACGGGATTTGGATGAGCAGTTCTTC	CATSRRDLDEQFF
NA	TRBJ1-1	NA	TRBV30	TGTGCCTGGAGTGTTAGGGAAATGAACACTGAAGCTTTCTTT	CAWSVREMNTEAFF
NA	TRBJ2-1	many	TRBV27	TGTGCCAGCAGTTTAGGGCAGGTGCCGATGGGGCAGTTCTTC	CASSLGQVPMGQFF
NA	TRBJ1-6	once	TRBV20-1	TGCAGTGCTACCAACAGGGTATCTTCGCCCCTCCACTTT	CSATNRVSSPLHF
TRBD2	TRBJ2-5	many	TRBV7-2	TGTGCCAGCAGCTTTTTGTGGCTAGCGGGAGTAGAGACCCAGTACTTC	CASSFLWLAGVETQYF
TRBD2	TRBJ2-4	NA	TRBV12-3/TRBV12-4	TGTGCCAGCACCCCTGGGGGGGGAAGCATTCAGTACTTC	CASTPGGGSIQYF
TRBD2	TRBJ2-1	few	TRBV2	TGTGCCAGCAGCCAAACTAGCGAGAAGTTCTTC	CASSQTSEKFF
TRBD1	TRBJ1-2	NA	TRBV20-1	TGCAGGGCTAGGGGGACAGGGGGAGGCCACACCTTC	CRARGTGGGHTF
TRBD2	TRBJ2-1	NA	TRBV7-2	TGTGCCAGCAGCTCCTCCGGGACTAGGGGGAAGGAGCAGTTCTTC	CASSSSGTRGKEQFF
TRBD1	TRBJ2-7	NA	TRBV7-6	TGTGCCAGCAGCCTCAAGTCTGGACAGGCCCTTGAAGAGCAGTACTTC	CASSLKSGQALEEQYF
TRBD1	TRBJ2-5	many	TRBV29-1	TGCAGCGTCCACCGGGACAGGGGGTCTCTAGAGACCCAGTACTTC	CSVHRDRGSLETQYF
TRBD1	TRBJ2-7	many	TRBV20-1	TGCAGTGCGACCGGGACAGAGATCTCCTACGAGCAGTACTTC	CSATGTEISYEQYF
TRBD1	TRBJ2-2	NA	TRBV10-3	TGTGCCATCAGTCCGGGACAGGGGGTCACCGGGGAGCTGTTTTTT	CAISPGQGVTGELFF
TRBD1	TRBJ1-1	NA	TRBV7-8	TGTGCCAGCAGCGCGGACAGGGGGGCCGCTGAAGCTTTCTTT	CASSADRGAAEAFF
NA	TRBJ1-1	few	TRBV29-1	TGCAGCGTAGCCGGGCCTACCCTTGAAGCTTTCTTT	CSVAGPTLEAFF
NA	TRBJ2-7	many	TRBV6-1	TGTGCCAGCAGTGTATTCAGGGGCCTCATGGCCATGGCGGGATCCTACGAGCAGTACTTC	CASSVFRGLMAMAGSYEQYF
NA	TRBJ2-1	many	TRBV6-5	TGTGCCAGCAGTTCAGAACTGGTGGTGGGCAATGAGCAGTTCTTC	CASSSELVVGNEQFF
TRBD1	TRBJ2-7	many	TRBV5-1	TGCGCCAGCAGCTTGAACCCACAGGGGAGCTACGAGCAGTACTTC	CASSLNPQGSYEQYF
TRBD1	TRBJ1-1	NA	TRBV6-4	TGTGCCAGCAGTGAGTCCGACAGGGGAGAAGCTTTCTTT	CASSESDRGEAFF
TRBD1	TRBJ2-3	few	TRBV24-1	TGTGCCACCAATGATTACCGAACAGGGGCGCGGAGCACAGATACGCAGTATTTT	CATNDYRTGARSTDTQYF
NA	TRBJ2-3	many	TRBV20-1	TGCAGTGCCACGCGGCCTCTGGGGGGCACAGATACGCAGTATTTT	CSATRPLGGTDTQYF
NA	TRBJ2-7	few	TRBV6-5	TGTGCCAGCAGTTACCTATCCCACAGCTCCTACGAGCAGTACTTC	CASSYLSHSSYEQYF
NA	TRBJ2-1	many	TRBV29-1	TGCAGCGTCCAAGCTAGGTACAATGAGCAGTTCTTC	CSVQARYNEQFF
NA	TRBJ1-1	NA	TRBV7-9	TGTGCCAGCAGCTTATACAAAATGAACACTGAAGCTTTCTTT	CASSLYKMNTEAFF
NA	TRBJ1-1	NA	TRBV6-5	TGTGCCAGCACCCACCGGCCAGGGACATTGAACACTGAAGCTTTCTTT	CASTHRPGTLNTEAFF
TRBD1	TRBJ2-2	NA	TRBV2	TGTGCCAGCAGAGTTGACAGGGCGCGCACCGGGGAGCTGTTTTTT	CASRVDRARTGELFF
NA	TRBJ2-1	many	TRBV29-1	TGCAGCGTTGCCCCTAATGAGCAGTTCTTC	CSVAPNEQFF
NA	TRBJ2-7	few	TRBV27	TGTGCCGGCAGTCAAGGGGGGTACGAGCAGTACTTC	CAGSQGGYEQYF